This T cell receptor beta chain is drawn from a study of blood T cell repertoires in COVID-19 (dated by TCRdb to 2018 to 2020). In the study overall: The collaborator samples originated in the United States, Italy and Spain and spanned the acute and convalescent phases of COVID-19. The sample metadata nearly always contained a de-identified subject ID, COVID-19 status, age in years and sex. The repertoires were made available in a free public database intended to serve as a resource for research on the immune response to SARS-CoV-2. Where HLA class I and class II types were available, the types were taken from metadata supplied by the sample provider, not from assay-based typing. Samples came from the ongoing ImmuneRACE study (first 160 participants) plus 1,254 subjects from 6 global collaborators. The dataset comprised deeply sampled blood TCRbeta repertoires from subjects exposed to, actively infected with, or recovered from COVID-19. The material from the prospective study consisted of cDNA or gDNA derived from T cells, B-cell-depleted T cells, or PBMCs. Study-wide findings and limitations: The quantity of clinical and demographic metadata differed by source and by participant and was supplied without curation.

The collaborating institutions used their own protocols to collect whole blood in K2EDTA tubes. For TCRbeta analysis, collaborators shipped samples as frozen whole blood, isolated PBMCs, or DNA extracted from either of those sample types. TCRbeta CDR3 regions were amplified from genomic DNA using the immunoSEQ Assay, a bias-controlled multiplex PCR. Processing in the source paper ran as follows. Within the assay, amplification of reference gene primers was used to estimate how many nucleated cells each sample contained. Sequence reads were collapsed and filtered to measure the absolute abundance of every unique TCRbeta CDR3 rearrangement. For each sample, productive Simpson clonality was calculated as the square root of Simpson's diversity index across productive rearrangements. TCRdb's version of the immuneACCESS table is confined to in-frame rearrangements and falls short of the full clone set. An unresolved V gene accounts for under half of the shortfall where checked; the remainder is of unknown origin. V, J and clone size are taken as reported in that table, and D and trimming were inferred from the DNA itself. The sample profile shows 110,000 to 150,000 clones; approximately 85% of them were found once. 2.5% to 3.5% of the sample comes from the top ten.

In this sample, this clone turned up once. Which antigen it targets is not known. Per-base quality was not reported, and no clone a single base away is much larger than it. The CDR3 has 15 amino acids, counting the end cysteine and phenylalanine. Only CDR3 DNA is held: 45 bases, read in frame from base 1. CDR1 and CDR2, per the germline V gene, are SGHTA and FQGTGA. V is reduced by 3 bases and J by 3 bases, leaving a spacing of 12 bases between them. The V and J genes are TRBV7-3 and TRBJ2-1; the D segment could be TRBD2, given 5 matching bases. Sample: peripheral blood. The sequence was collected from a man between 45 and 60 years old with acute or convalescent COVID-19. At the DNA level, the sequence is TGTGCCAGCAGCTTGAGTCCGGGGTACTACAATGAGCAGTTCTTC. Translated, this gives CASSLSPGYYNEQFF. Supplemented by the reference TRBV7-3 and TRBJ2-1 proteins around the CDR3, the complete variable domain is GAGVSQTPSNKVTEKGKYVELRCDPISGHTALYWYRQSLGQGPEFLIYFQGTGAADDSGLPNDRFFAVRPEGSVSTLKIQRTERGDSAVYLCASSLSPGYYNEQFFGPGTRLTVL.